The rows below give T cell receptor beta chains drawn from one sample of a study of shared T cell receptors in the human thymus. Clones were read by immunoSEQ multiplex PCR, and TCRdb kept only the in-frame ones, dropping some. Here the sample spans hundreds of thousands of clones, over 75% being singletons. This sample also belongs to another study, concerning human thymus T cells.

Sequencing was performed on thymocytes. The receptor source for this set is a boy under three years old with a congenital heart defect. The CDR3 runs from the conserved cysteine through the conserved F or W. The D gene is left open where the match is weak. The size field is filled for only some rows; it gives once, few, many or a size class.

j_gene: TRBJ2-7
v_gene: TRBV7-6
d_gene: TRBD1
abundance: -
CDR3nt: TGTGCCAGCAGCCCGGGGACAGGGGGCGAGCAGTACTTC
CDR3aa: CASSPGTGGEQYF

j_gene: TRBJ2-7
v_gene: TRBV21-1
d_gene: -
abundance: -
CDR3nt: TGTGCCAGCAGGACAGGGTCAGACTCCTACGAGCAGTACTTC
CDR3aa: CASRTGSDSYEQYF

j_gene: TRBJ2-1
v_gene: TRBV14
d_gene: TRBD2
abundance: -
CDR3nt: TGTGCCAGCAGCCCTAGGACTAGCGGGAGTATGGATGAGCAGTTCTTC
CDR3aa: CASSPRTSGSMDEQFF

j_gene: TRBJ2-3
v_gene: TRBV27
d_gene: TRBD2
abundance: -
CDR3nt: TGTGCCAGCAGTTTAAAACTAGCGGGGTACACAGATACGCAGTATTTT
CDR3aa: CASSLKLAGYTDTQYF

j_gene: TRBJ2-7
v_gene: TRBV7-2
d_gene: TRBD1
abundance: -
CDR3nt: TGTGCCAGCAGCCCCAGGGGCGGGCAGGGGGTCCCCTACGAGCAGTACTTC
CDR3aa: CASSPRGGQGVPYEQYF

j_gene: TRBJ2-7
v_gene: TRBV11-3
d_gene: TRBD2
abundance: -
CDR3nt: TGTGCCAGCAGCTACCGGACTAGCGCCCCATACGAGCAGTACTTC
CDR3aa: CASSYRTSAPYEQYF

j_gene: TRBJ2-1
v_gene: TRBV4-2
d_gene: -
abundance: few
CDR3nt: TGTGCCAGCAGCCATGCTAGCGCTAGCTCCTACAATGAGCAGTTCTTC
CDR3aa: CASSHASASSYNEQFF

j_gene: TRBJ2-1
v_gene: TRBV5-6
d_gene: TRBD2
abundance: -
CDR3nt: TGTGCCAGCAGCTTGTGGGTAGCGGGAGGTCCGAGCTCCTACAATGAGCAGTTCTTC
CDR3aa: CASSLWVAGGPSSYNEQFF

j_gene: TRBJ2-6
v_gene: TRBV27
d_gene: TRBD1
abundance: -
CDR3nt: TGTGCCAGCTCCCCATGGGGGACAGGGACCTCTGGGGCCAACGTCCTGACTTTC
CDR3aa: CASSPWGTGTSGANVLTF

j_gene: TRBJ2-5
v_gene: TRBV4-2
d_gene: TRBD1
abundance: -
CDR3nt: TGTGCCAGCAGGGACAGGGGGCAAGAGACCCAGTACTTC
CDR3aa: CASRDRGQETQYF

j_gene: TRBJ2-5
v_gene: TRBV7-6
d_gene: -
abundance: -
CDR3nt: TGTGCCAGCAGCCCCCGGCGGGAGACCCAGTACTTC
CDR3aa: CASSPRRETQYF

j_gene: TRBJ2-5
v_gene: TRBV4-1
d_gene: TRBD1
abundance: -
CDR3nt: TGCGCCAGCAGCCAAGCGGACAGGGGGCTGGAGGAGACCCAGTACTTC
CDR3aa: CASSQADRGLEETQYF

j_gene: TRBJ2-7
v_gene: TRBV29-1
d_gene: TRBD2
abundance: -
CDR3nt: TGCAGCGTTGGGACGGGGGGTCCCTCGTCCTACGAGCAGTACTTC
CDR3aa: CSVGTGGPSSYEQYF

j_gene: TRBJ2-1
v_gene: TRBV30
d_gene: TRBD2
abundance: -
CDR3nt: TGTGCCTGGCAAACTCTGGACAGAGCCGGGACTAGCGGGAGGTACAATGAGCAGTTCTTC
CDR3aa: CAWQTLDRAGTSGRYNEQFF

j_gene: TRBJ2-7
v_gene: TRBV28
d_gene: -
abundance: once
CDR3nt: TGTGCCAGCAGTCACAGGGCTTCCTACGAGCAGTACTTC
CDR3aa: CASSHRASYEQYF

j_gene: TRBJ2-7
v_gene: TRBV28
d_gene: -
abundance: once
CDR3nt: TGTGCCAGCAGCCGTCACAGGGCCGAGCAGTACTTC
CDR3aa: CASSRHRAEQYF

j_gene: TRBJ1-3
v_gene: TRBV11-3
d_gene: TRBD1
abundance: few
CDR3nt: TGTGCCAGCAGCTTTGGACAGGGTGACACCATATATTTT
CDR3aa: CASSFGQGDTIYF

j_gene: TRBJ2-7
v_gene: TRBV7-2
d_gene: -
abundance: few
CDR3nt: TGTGCCAGCAGCCCGGGGGGCCGCGGGAGAAGGTCAAACGAGCAGTACTTC
CDR3aa: CASSPGGRGRRSNEQYF

j_gene: TRBJ1-1
v_gene: TRBV10-3
d_gene: TRBD1
abundance: -
CDR3nt: TGTGCCATCAGTGAACATAGAGGGGAAGTGGCCGGACAGGGCACTGAAGCTTTCTTT
CDR3aa: CAISEHRGEVAGQGTEAFF

j_gene: TRBJ2-3
v_gene: TRBV7-3
d_gene: TRBD2
abundance: -
CDR3nt: TGTGCCAGCAGCTTAGAGGGGACTAGCGGGACTAGCACAGATACGCAGTATTTT
CDR3aa: CASSLEGTSGTSTDTQYF

j_gene: TRBJ1-4
v_gene: TRBV9
d_gene: -
abundance: -
CDR3nt: TGTGCCAGCAGTAGGAAGGACACGCGGCATGAAAAACTGTTTTTT
CDR3aa: CASSRKDTRHEKLFF

j_gene: TRBJ2-6
v_gene: TRBV7-2
d_gene: TRBD2
abundance: once
CDR3nt: TGTGCCAGCAGCTTAACTAGCGGGACTGGGGCCAACGTCCTGACTTTC
CDR3aa: CASSLTSGTGANVLTF

j_gene: TRBJ2-1
v_gene: TRBV11-2
d_gene: TRBD1
abundance: -
CDR3nt: TGTGCCAGCAGCTTCGGACAGGGGCGACCCCCCTACAATGAGCAGTTCTTC
CDR3aa: CASSFGQGRPPYNEQFF

j_gene: TRBJ2-1
v_gene: TRBV14
d_gene: -
abundance: -
CDR3nt: TGTGCCAGCAGCCAAGTGGTTTACGGTGAGCAGTTCTTC
CDR3aa: CASSQVVYGEQFF

j_gene: TRBJ1-4
v_gene: TRBV20-1
d_gene: -
abundance: few
CDR3nt: TGCAGTGGTATAATCGGTGAAAAACTGTTTTTT
CDR3aa: CSGIIGEKLFF

j_gene: TRBJ2-3
v_gene: TRBV5-1
d_gene: TRBD1
abundance: once
CDR3nt: TGCGCCAGCAGCTTGGGGACAGGGGATGATACGCAGTATTTT
CDR3aa: CASSLGTGDDTQYF

j_gene: TRBJ2-7
v_gene: TRBV9
d_gene: -
abundance: once
CDR3nt: TGTGCCAGCAGCCCTAACCAGGGGTACGAGCAGTACTTC
CDR3aa: CASSPNQGYEQYF

j_gene: TRBJ2-7
v_gene: TRBV4-1
d_gene: TRBD2
abundance: -
CDR3nt: TGCGCCAGCAGCCAAGATATGGCGGGAGGGCCCGCCGAGCAGTACTTC
CDR3aa: CASSQDMAGGPAEQYF

j_gene: TRBJ2-1
v_gene: TRBV4-3
d_gene: -
abundance: -
CDR3nt: TGCGCCAGCAGCCAAGATCTAGTTGTATCCTACAATGAGCAGTTCTTC
CDR3aa: CASSQDLVVSYNEQFF

j_gene: TRBJ1-2
v_gene: TRBV7-9
d_gene: -
abundance: -
CDR3nt: TGTGCCAGCAGCTTAGTTTGGGGGCCTTCTAACTATGGCTACACCTTC
CDR3aa: CASSLVWGPSNYGYTF

j_gene: TRBJ1-6
v_gene: TRBV4-1
d_gene: -
abundance: -
CDR3nt: TGCGCCAGCAGCCCGGCACCCGGGACTAGAAATTCACCCCTCCACTTT
CDR3aa: CASSPAPGTRNSPLHF

j_gene: TRBJ1-1
v_gene: TRBV14
d_gene: -
abundance: -
CDR3nt: TGTGCCAGCAGCCAAGACAGGGAAGGTGGCACTGAAGCTTTCTTT
CDR3aa: CASSQDREGGTEAFF

j_gene: TRBJ2-7
v_gene: TRBV6-1
d_gene: -
abundance: -
CDR3nt: TGTGCCAGCAGGGACTTCCACGGTCGGGAGCAGTACTTC
CDR3aa: CASRDFHGREQYF